This entry lists 30 T cell receptor beta chains sequenced from one sample in a study of control samples from healthy donors and cancer patients. Measured with immunoSEQ multiplex PCR; TCRdb has only the in-frame clones, and not every one. This sample has approximately 130,000 clones, with more than 80% found just once. Sequencing input: blood. These receptors all come from a man between 45 and 60 years old in good health.

The chain recombines TRBV29-1 with TRBJ1-1; TRBD1 matches at 8 bases. V dropped 5 bases and J dropped 5; count of bases not matched to a gene: 13. Per germline, CDR1 SQVTM and CDR2 ANQGSEA. The length of the CDR3 is 15 residues. DNA of the CDR3: TGCAGCGTTTCTAATCCTGACAGGGGCGGGACTGAAGCTTTCTTT. Translated: CSVSNPDRGGTEAFF.

The rearrangement uses TRBV11-2 and TRBJ2-4, with 10 positions matching TRBD1. V dropped 4 bases and J dropped 2; count of bases not matched to a gene: 5. Germline lookup yields CDR1 SGHAT and CDR2 FQNNGV. The CDR3 sequence is 16 residues long. CDR3 amino acids: CASSSRDRGPKNIQYF. As DNA, the CDR3 is TGTGCCAGCAGCTCTAGGGACAGGGGTCCCAAAAACATTCAGTACTTC.

The genes are TRBV9 and TRBJ1-1; maybe TRBD1 (5 bases). The CDR3 totals 19 residues. Germline V lookup: CDR1 SGDLS, CDR2 YYNGEE. V was cut by 4 bases and J by 6 bases, with 31 bases left in between. The CDR3 bases are TGTGCCAGCAGCCCATTCACCGGGGGACGTAATGAGCCGGACGCTGAAGCTTTCTTT. It is translated as CASSPFTGGRNEPDAEAFF.

The chain is built from TRBV30 and TRBJ1-1; 7 nucleotides line up with TRBD1. The CDR3 covers 13 residues. The germline V gene encodes CDR1 GTSNPN and CDR2 SVGIG (reference sequence). J lost 5 bases, V lost 3 bases, and 6 bases had no gene match. The CDR3 spells CAWRRQGRTEAFF. CDR3 bases: TGTGCCTGGAGGCGACAGGGCCGGACTGAAGCTTTCTTT.

CDR3 sequence: CASKTGTSIGELFF. The CDR3 region has the DNA TGTGCCAGCAAGACCGGGACTAGTATCGGGGAGCTGTTTTTT. This chain links TRBV7-6 with TRBJ2-2; the match to TRBD2 covers 8 bases. The CDR3 covers 14 residues. With 7 bases clipped from V and 7 bases from J, the junction kept 8 bases outside the gene matches. Germline V gives CDR1 SGHVS, CDR2 FNYEAQ.

Here the CDR3 DNA reads TGTGCCAGCAGCCCCGAGGGGTTGAACACTGAAGCTTTCTTT. Amino acid sequence: CASSPEGLNTEAFF. The chain is built from TRBV7-9 and TRBJ1-1; D perhaps matches TRBD1 (5 bases). Trimming left V 5 bases short and J 0 bases short, with 10 bases between. CDR1 SEHNR and CDR2 FQNEAQ come from the germline V gene (reference sequence). The CDR3 contains 14 residues.

The chain recombines TRBV11-2 with TRBJ1-4, with a tentative D call TRBD1 (6 bases). The CDR3 is 16 amino acids. Germline V lookup: CDR1 SGHAT, CDR2 FQNNGV. V lost 5 bases and J 0 bases, leaving 13 bases between the germline ends. The CDR3, as DNA: TGTGCCAGCAGCGTAGGGACAAACCCAACTAATGAAAAACTGTTTTTT. It specifies CASSVGTNPTNEKLFF.

This chain uses TRBV18 with TRBJ2-7; D call uncertain. This CDR3 is 13 amino acids long. Trimming stripped 2 bases from V and 0 bases from J, with 5 bases between. Germline V lookup: CDR1 KGHSH, CDR2 LQKENI. CDR3 protein: CASSPASSYEQYF. CDR3 DNA: TGTGCCAGCTCACCAGCCAGCTCCTACGAGCAGTACTTC. Full variable domain (remainder filled in from reference TRBV18 and TRBJ2-7): NAGVMQNPRHLVRRRGQEARLRCSPMKGHSHVYWYRQLPEEGLKFMVYLQKENIIDESGMPKERFSAEFPKEGPSILRIQQVVRGDSAAYFCASSPASSYEQYFGPGTRLTVT.

V usage is TRBV19 and J usage is TRBJ2-2; D remains unclear. V was trimmed by 3 bases and J by 5 bases, leaving 10 bases between them. CDR1 is LNHDA, CDR2 SQIVND, per germline (reference sequence). The CDR3 contains 14 residues. The chain's CDR3 is CASSMFKGTGELFF. The CDR3, as DNA: TGTGCCAGTAGTATGTTTAAAGGAACCGGGGAGCTGTTTTTT. The full variable domain, its missing parts supplied by reference TRBV19 and TRBJ2-2, is DGGITQSPKYLFRKEGQNVTLSCEQNLNHDAMYWYRQDPGQGLRLIYYSQIVNDFQKGDIAEGYSVSREKKESFPLTVTSAQKNPTAFYLCASSMFKGTGELFFGEGSRLTVL.

V and J are TRBV6-1 and TRBJ1-5; a weak D match, TRBD1 (5 bases). V lost 2 bases to trimming and J lost 0 bases, with 14 bases between them. The CDR3 totals 17 residues. Per the germline V gene, CDR1 is MNHNS and CDR2 is SASEGT. CDR3 sequence reads: CASSELGLWNSNQPQHF. The CDR3 nucleotides read TGTGCCAGCAGTGAATTGGGGCTCTGGAATAGCAATCAGCCCCAGCATTTT.

V usage is TRBV2 and J usage is TRBJ1-1, with D maybe TRBD1 (5 bases). The CDR3 spans 13 residues. The germline CDR1 and CDR2 sequences are SNHLY and FYNNEI. V lost 11 bases and J 4 bases, leaving 17 bases between the germline ends. CDR3 coding DNA: TGTGCCGCAATCCCCGGGGGAGGCACTGAAGCTTTCTTT. Translating gives CAAIPGGGTEAFF. The variable domain in full, completed from reference TRBV2 and TRBJ1-1, reads EPEVTQTPSHQVTQMGQEVILRCVPISNHLYFYWYRQILGQKVEFLVSFYNNEISEKSEIFDDQFSVERPDGSNFTLKIRSTKLEDSAMYFCAAIPGGGTEAFFGQGTRLTVV.

The rearrangement uses TRBV9 and TRBJ1-2; TRBD1 aligns across 11 bases. From germline, CDR1 is SGDLS and CDR2 YYNGEE. The CDR3 length is 15 residues. V shed 6 bases and J 10 bases; nucleotides not matched to a gene: 14. The CDR3 DNA reads as TGTGCCAGCACCTTATTCCCGGGACAGGGGGACCTCTACACCTTC. The encoded protein is CASTLFPGQGDLYTF.

This chain links TRBV19 with TRBJ2-7; D is unclear. Trimming took 1 base from V and 3 from J, leaving 16 bases between them. The germline V gene has CDR1 LNHDA and CDR2 SQIVND (reference sequence). The length of the CDR3 is 16 residues. The CDR3 DNA follows: TGTGCCAGTAGTATAGGATCGGGTGGCGGTGGCTACGAGCAGTACTTC. Amino acid sequence: CASSIGSGGGGYEQYF.

A remark on this clone: A read error may produce the germline difference seen at one junction end. The V call is TRBV12-3 or TRBV12-4, the J call TRBJ1-2; a possible D gene is TRBD1 (5 bases). CDR3 length: 13 residues. The CDR3 DNA sequence: TGTGCCAGTAGTTTTCGGGGGTACTATGGCTACACCTTC. Protein sequence: CASSFRGYYGYTF.

This chain's CDR3 is CASSNRQGARNYGYTF. The CDR3 nucleotides read TGTGCCAGCAGTAACCGACAGGGGGCGAGGAACTATGGCTACACCTTC. The chain carries TRBV27 and TRBJ1-2; 10 bases match TRBD1. The CDR3 is made up of 16 amino acids. Germline V CDR1 and CDR2: MNHEY, SMNVEV (reference sequence). J gave up 2 bases and V 5 bases, and 8 bases lay outside the gene matches.

The chain couples TRBV7-7 to TRBJ1-1; no firm D call. Per germline, CDR1 SSHAT and CDR2 FNYEAQ (reference sequence). V dropped 5 bases and J dropped 0 bases, with 16 bases sitting between them. This CDR3 comprises 16 residues. The chain's CDR3 is CASSPTSGLMNTEAFF. In DNA, the CDR3 is TGTGCCAGCAGCCCTACCAGCGGACTAATGAACACTGAAGCTTTCTTT.

This clone was seen a single time. The chain employs TRBV7-2 and TRBJ1-1, with a weak D call TRBD1 (5 bases). With 1 base removed from V and 4 bases from J, the gap between germline ends came to 10 bases. The CDR3 is 14 residues long. Germline V CDR1 and CDR2: SGHTA, FQGNSA. CDR3 sequence: CASSLGGVVTEAFF. CDR3 DNA: TGTGCCAGCAGCTTAGGGGGGGTAGTCACTGAAGCTTTCTTT.

The V call is TRBV9, the J call TRBJ2-5; perhaps TRBD2 as D (7 bases). This CDR3 spans 15 amino acids. The V gene's germline CDR1 is SGDLS and CDR2 YYNGEE. V was pared by 0 bases and J by 5 bases, with 14 bases between. CDR3 DNA sequence: TGTGCCAGCAGCGTAGGAGGGGGGGCGAGGGAGACCCAGTACTTC. Encoded protein: CASSVGGGARETQYF.

The rearrangement joins TRBV5-6 to TRBJ1-1; possibly TRBD1 for D (6 bases). The CDR3 consists of 15 residues. Per germline, CDR1 SGHDT and CDR2 YYEEEE. Trimming removed 6 bases from V and 6 bases from J, with 21 bases in between. CDR3 residues: CASTMRGAIRSEAFF. DNA for the CDR3: TGTGCCAGCACCATGAGGGGGGCGATCCGATCTGAAGCTTTCTTT.

This chain joins TRBV6-2 or TRBV6-3 and TRBJ2-7, with a tentative D call TRBD1 (7 bases). CDR1 and CDR2 from the germline V gene are MNHEY and SVGEGT. This CDR3 is built from 15 residues. Trimming cost V 2 bases and J 6 bases, with 17 bases left between them. The CDR3 nucleotides read TGTGCCAGCAGTTACCCCCCCGTCAGGGGGGCCGAGCAGTACTTC. Encoded protein: CASSYPPVRGAEQYF.

The chain joins TRBV6-1 to TRBJ1-4; D might be TRBD1 (6 bases). V lost 2 bases and J lost 8, with 12 bases in between. The germline gives CDR1 MNHNS, CDR2 SASEGT. The CDR3 loop spans 14 amino acids. In DNA, the CDR3 is TGTGCCAGCAGTGAAAAGGGACAAACCGAAAAACTGTTTTTT. This gives the protein CASSEKGQTEKLFF.

The chain uses TRBV7-6 and TRBJ2-1; TRBD1 or TRBD2 may be the D gene (6 bases each). CDR3 length: 17 amino acids. Per the germline V gene, CDR1 is SGHVS and CDR2 is FNYEAQ. Trimming took 1 base from V and 0 from J, leaving 13 bases between them. The CDR3 loop is CASSLVGGLSSYNEQFF. Here the CDR3 DNA reads TGTGCCAGCAGCTTAGTAGGGGGGTTGAGCTCCTACAATGAGCAGTTCTTC.

The V call is TRBV5-5, the J call TRBJ2-1; 7 bases map to TRBD1. V lost 4 bases, J lost 0 bases, and 4 bases stayed unmatched. This CDR3 spans 15 amino acids. In germline, CDR1 is SGHKS, CDR2 YYEKEE (reference sequence). This chain's CDR3 is CASSLRDSSYNEQFF. The CDR3 DNA follows: TGTGCCAGCAGCCTCCGGGACAGCTCCTACAATGAGCAGTTCTTC.

This clone appeared a single time. The chain is built from TRBV10-3 and TRBJ2-5; D is unresolved. V was shortened by 6 bases and J by 4 bases, with 6 bases between the two germline ends. The CDR3 sequence is 11 residues long. Germline V lookup: CDR1 ENHRY, CDR2 SYGVKD. The chain's CDR3 is CAISSAETQYF. The CDR3 coding sequence is TGTGCCATCAGCAGTGCAGAGACCCAGTACTTC.

The J gene is TRBJ1-6, the V gene TRBV15; D is unclear. Trimming removed 0 bases from V and 3 bases from J, with 9 bases in between. The CDR3 has 16 amino acids. Germline V gene data show CDR1 as LNHNV and CDR2 as YYDKDF (reference sequence). CDR3 in DNA: TGTGCCACCAGCAGAGATGGGCAGATCTATAATTCACCCCTCCACTTT. Translation gives CATSRDGQIYNSPLHF.

Here the CDR3 DNA reads TGTGCCAGCAGCTTGGAGCTCGGGGCTGAGGGAAACACCATATATTTT. This codes for CASSLELGAEGNTIYF. The chain uses TRBV5-4 and TRBJ1-3; perhaps TRBD1 as D (5 bases). The CDR3 length is 16 residues. V was pared by 0 bases and J by 4 bases, with 14 bases between. Germline-derived CDR1 and CDR2 are SGHNT and YYREEE (reference sequence).

The rearrangement uses TRBV6-2 or TRBV6-3 and TRBJ2-1; D is undetermined. Germline V gene lookup returns CDR1 MNHEY and CDR2 SVGEGT. Trimming cost V 0 bases and J 0 bases, with 15 bases left between them. The CDR3 has 18 amino acids. This CDR3 reads CASSYSAWAVSSYNEQFF. DNA of the CDR3: TGTGCCAGCAGTTACTCGGCGTGGGCGGTCAGCTCCTACAATGAGCAGTTCTTC.

The CDR3, as DNA: TGTGCCAGCTCACCACCGGGGGGCCCTCTCTCTGGAAACACCATATATTTT. It encodes CASSPPGGPLSGNTIYF. The rearrangement links TRBV18 to TRBJ1-3; D might be TRBD1 (6 bases). From germline, CDR1 is KGHSH and CDR2 LQKENI. There are 17 residues in the CDR3. Trimming took off 0 bases at V and 0 bases at J, with 12 bases between the two ends.

This rearrangement joins TRBV7-8 to TRBJ2-1, with TRBD1 identical over 11 bases. Germline V gene data show CDR1 as SGHVS and CDR2 as FQNEAQ. CDR3 length: 17 residues. Trimming cost V 3 bases and J 3 bases; bases outside gene matches: 7. The chain's CDR3 is CASSFEGQGDYYNEQFF. CDR3 bases: TGTGCCAGCAGCTTCGAGGGACAGGGGGACTACTACAATGAGCAGTTCTTC.

V is TRBV24-1 and J is TRBJ2-1; TRBD1 agrees at 11 bases. The CDR3 length is 16 residues. V was pared by 3 bases and J by 3 bases, with 3 bases of the junction left unmatched. Germline assignment: CDR1 KGHDR and CDR2 SFDVKD. The DNA for the CDR3 is TGTGCCACCAGTGATCAGGACAGGGGGCTCTACAATGAGCAGTTCTTC. It translates to CATSDQDRGLYNEQFF.